The TCR beta chain described here comes from a study of blood T cell repertoires in COVID-19. Study context: T cells, B-cell-depleted T cells, or PBMCs supplied cDNA or gDNA.

Profiling relied on immunoSEQ multiplex PCR, and the TCRdb table lists in-frame clones only, not all of them. Among approximately 260,000 clones listed, 89% were seen once. This clone was counted a few times. V lost 4 bases, J lost 0 bases, and 6 bases lay in between. Germline V gene data show CDR1 as LGHDT and CDR2 as YNNKEL (reference sequence). The length of the CDR3 is 14 residues. Sequencing used peripheral blood. This chain uses TRBV3-1 (or the pseudogene TRBV3-2) with TRBJ1-4; the D gene is possibly TRBD1 (5 bases). The clonotype originates from a woman between 35 and 50 years old who had recovered from COVID-19. CDR3 DNA sequence: TGTGCCAGCAGCCGACAGTCAACTAATGAAAAACTGTTTTTT. This encodes CASSRQSTNEKLFF.